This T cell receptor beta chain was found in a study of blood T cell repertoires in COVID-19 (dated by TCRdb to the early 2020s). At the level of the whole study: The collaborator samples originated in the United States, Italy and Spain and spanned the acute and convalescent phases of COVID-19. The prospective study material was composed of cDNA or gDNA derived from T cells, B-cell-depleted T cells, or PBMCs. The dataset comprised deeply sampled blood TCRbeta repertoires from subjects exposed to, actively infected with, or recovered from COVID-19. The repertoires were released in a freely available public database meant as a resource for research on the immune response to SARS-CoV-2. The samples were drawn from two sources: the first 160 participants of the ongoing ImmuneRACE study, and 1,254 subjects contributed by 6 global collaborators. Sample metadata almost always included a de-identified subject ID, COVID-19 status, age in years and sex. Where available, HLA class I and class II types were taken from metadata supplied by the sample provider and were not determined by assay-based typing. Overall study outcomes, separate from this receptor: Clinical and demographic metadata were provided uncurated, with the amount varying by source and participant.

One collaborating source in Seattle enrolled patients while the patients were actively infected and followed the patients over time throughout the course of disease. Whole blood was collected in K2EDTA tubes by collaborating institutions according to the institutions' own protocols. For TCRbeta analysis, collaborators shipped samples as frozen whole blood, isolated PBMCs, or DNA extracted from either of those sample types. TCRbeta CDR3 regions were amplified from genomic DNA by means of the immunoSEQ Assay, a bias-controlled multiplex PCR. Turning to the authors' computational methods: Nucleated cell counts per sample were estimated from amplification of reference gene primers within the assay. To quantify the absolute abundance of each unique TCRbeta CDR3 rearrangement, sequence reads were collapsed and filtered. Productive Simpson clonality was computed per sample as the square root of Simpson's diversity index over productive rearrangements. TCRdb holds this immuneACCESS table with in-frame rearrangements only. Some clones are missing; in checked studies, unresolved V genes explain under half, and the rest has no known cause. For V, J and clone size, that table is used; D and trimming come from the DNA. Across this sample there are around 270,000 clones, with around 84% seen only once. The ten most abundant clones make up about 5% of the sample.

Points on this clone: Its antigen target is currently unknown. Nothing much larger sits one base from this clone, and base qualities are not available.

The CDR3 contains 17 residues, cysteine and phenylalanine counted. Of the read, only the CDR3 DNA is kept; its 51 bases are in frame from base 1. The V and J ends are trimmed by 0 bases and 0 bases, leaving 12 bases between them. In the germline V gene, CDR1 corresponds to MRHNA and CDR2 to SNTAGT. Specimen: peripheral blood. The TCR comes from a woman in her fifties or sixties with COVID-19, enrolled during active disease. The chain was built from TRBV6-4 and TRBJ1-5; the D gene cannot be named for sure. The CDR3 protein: CASSDSEQSNSNQPQHF. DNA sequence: TGTGCCAGCAGTGACTCGGAGCAGAGTAATAGCAATCAGCCCCAGCATTTT.